This TCR beta chain was identified in a study of tumor-infiltrating lymphocytes in oesophageal squamous cell carcinoma. MiXCR was run by TCRdb on the PCR reads, yielding one entry per CDR3 protein. Here the sample spans under 20,000 distinct CDR3 sequences, less than 45% being singletons. The germline CDR1 and CDR2 sequences are SGHDT and YYEEEE. The CDR3 covers 14 residues. This receptor was taken from a male donor with esophageal squamous cell carcinoma. The sample was normal esophageal tissue next to the tumor. This rearrangement joins TRBV5-6 to TRBJ2-5, with D unresolved. The J call is uncertain, as TRBJ2-7 better fits the DNA end. CDR3 bases: TGTGCCAGCAGCTGGGCGCTAGGAACCTACGAGCAGTACTTC. This sequence encodes CASSWALGTYEQYF.